Listed below are T cell receptor beta chains from one sample, sequenced in a study of Tregs in tolerant kidney transplant recipients. The repertoire was sequenced with immunoSEQ multiplex PCR; TCRdb's copy has only in-frame clones and lacks some. The sample contains under 100,000 clones, around 90% of which appear only once. The sequenced material came from CD8+ T cells from blood. Every receptor here comes from a human donor in good health. Both conserved end residues are part of each CDR3. The D gene is left open where the match is weak. The size of a clone is reported for some rows only, either as once, few or many, or as a class for expanded clones.

. | TRBJ1-1 | 13 | . | TRBV5-6 | CASSSTGAIEAFF | TGTGCCAGCAGCTCGACAGGCGCAATTGAAGCTTTCTTT
. | TRBJ1-1 | 16 | . | TRBV4-1 | CASGAGLSKGNTEAFF | TGCGCCAGCGGGGCAGGCTTATCCAAGGGGAACACTGAAGCTTTCTTT
. | TRBJ2-3 | 16 | once | TRBV5-4 | CASSFPDSVTRDTQYF | TGTGCCAGCAGCTTCCCTGACTCGGTGACGAGAGATACGCAGTATTTT
. | TRBJ1-1 | 15 | few | TRBV6-1 | CASSSQSTMNTEAFF | TGTGCCAGCAGTTCACAGTCTACCATGAACACTGAAGCTTTCTTT
. | TRBJ1-1 | 12 | . | TRBV10-3 | CAISEGRDRAFF | TGTGCCATCAGTGAGGGCAGGGATCGAGCTTTCTTT
TRBD1 | TRBJ1-6 | 15 | . | TRBV5-1 | CASSIGQGSDSPLHF | TGCGCCAGCAGCATCGGACAGGGATCCGATTCACCCCTCCACTTT
. | TRBJ2-2 | 15 | . | TRBV6-4 | CASSAGTPNTGELFF | TGTGCCAGCAGTGCTGGGACTCCGAACACCGGGGAGCTGTTTTTT
TRBD1 | TRBJ1-4 | 16 | . | TRBV18 | CASSPPTGVPNEKLFF | TGTGCCAGCTCACCGCCGACAGGGGTTCCTAATGAAAAACTGTTTTTT
. | TRBJ2-7 | 12 | . | TRBV5-6 | CASSTITEEQYF | TGTGCCAGCAGCACTATAACAGAAGAGCAGTACTTC
TRBD2 | TRBJ2-7 | 14 | . | TRBV5-1 | CASRTSGGLYEQYF | TGCGCCAGTAGGACTAGCGGGGGCCTCTACGAGCAGTACTTC
TRBD2 | TRBJ2-7 | 14 | . | TRBV27 | CASSYAGGTYEQYF | TGTGCCAGCAGTTACGCGGGAGGAACCTACGAGCAGTACTTC
. | TRBJ1-1 | 14 | . | TRBV6-5 | CASSYSQGSTEAFF | TGTGCCAGCAGTTACTCGCAGGGGAGCACTGAAGCTTTCTTT
. | TRBJ1-2 | 13 | . | TRBV14 | CASSQVPNYGYTF | TGTGCCAGCAGCCAAGTTCCTAACTATGGCTACACCTTC